The 14 T cell receptor beta chains listed next were all sequenced from one sample in a study of cytomegalovirus exposure and HLA in healthy donors. A multiplex PCR was run with 60 Vbeta primers and 13 Jbeta primers. Assay used: immunoSEQ multiplex PCR; TCRdb lists only in-frame clones, some missing. The sample lists roughly 150,000 clones; roughly 80% were seen once. The sequencing input was PBMCs. These TCRs come from a male donor in good health and CMV-seronegative.

The chain has TRBV11-2 and TRBJ2-1; 12 bases are a match to TRBD2. V dropped 7 bases and J dropped 7; count of bases not matched to a gene: 8. CDR3 length: 15 amino acids. Germline CDR1 reads SGHAT; CDR2 reads FQNNGV. The CDR3 nucleotides read TGTGCCAGCACCCCACTAGCGGGGGGCTATAATGAGCAGTTCTTC. Amino acids: CASTPLAGGYNEQFF.

The chain is built from TRBV4-3 and TRBJ1-5; TRBD1 matches 8 bases. Germline assignment: CDR1 LGHNA and CDR2 YSLEER. Trimming removed 1 base from V and 6 bases from J; junction bases left unmatched: 5. This CDR3 region has 15 residues. DNA of the CDR3: TGCGCCAGCAGCCAAGGGACAGGGATGAGTCAGCCCCAGCATTTT. This encodes CASSQGTGMSQPQHF.

The genes are TRBV5-4 and TRBJ1-2, with a possible D match to TRBD1 (5 bases). Germline CDR1 and CDR2: SGHNT and YYREEE (reference sequence). V lost 4 bases and J lost 4, with 11 bases in between. The CDR3 is made up of 13 amino acids. DNA for the CDR3: TGTGCCAGCAGCCCTCCTAGGGGCTATGGCTACACCTTC. It specifies CASSPPRGYGYTF. Combining the CDR3 with reference TRBV5-4 and TRBJ1-2 gives the whole variable domain ETGVTQSPTHLIKTRGQQVTLRCSSQSGHNTVSWYQQALGQGPQFIFQYYREEENGRGNFPPRFSGLQFPNYSSELNVNALELDDSALYLCASSPPRGYGYTFGSGTRLTVV.

This chain connects TRBV11-2 to TRBJ1-1; 9 bases line up with TRBD1. Germline trimming cut 4 bases from V and 7 bases from J; bases unmatched to any gene: 4. This CDR3 comprises 13 residues. Germline V gene lookup returns CDR1 SGHAT and CDR2 FQNNGV. CDR3 in DNA: TGTGCCAGCAGCTGGGGACAGGGCATTGAAGCTTTCTTT. The encoded protein is CASSWGQGIEAFF.

The chain uses TRBV18 and TRBJ1-4, with D perhaps TRBD1 (5 bases). The V gene lost 4 bases and the J gene lost 8 bases, with 14 bases spanning the gap. CDR3 size: 14 residues. Germline lookup yields CDR1 KGHSH and CDR2 LQKENI. The CDR3 region is CASSRSREGEKLFF. CDR3 bases: TGTGCCAGCTCACGCTCCAGGGAGGGGGAAAAACTGTTTTTT. The full variable domain, in which reference TRBV18 and TRBJ1-4 provide the parts outside the CDR3, is NAGVMQNPRHLVRRRGQEARLRCSPMKGHSHVYWYRQLPEEGLKFMVYLQKENIIDESGMPKERFSAEFPKEGPSILRIQQVVRGDSAAYFCASSRSREGEKLFFGSGTQLSVL.

The chain recombines TRBV7-2 with TRBJ2-1; 7 bases agree with TRBD1. Trimming at V came to 3 bases and at J to 2 bases, leaving 1 base not matched to a gene. Germline V gene data show CDR1 as SGHTA and CDR2 as FQGNSA. This CDR3 spans 14 amino acids. This CDR3 is CASSFDRAYNEQFF. For the CDR3, the DNA is TGTGCCAGCAGCTTCGACAGGGCCTACAATGAGCAGTTCTTC.

The CDR3 DNA is TGCAGCGTTGATGGGACAGGGGGCTACGAGCAGTACTTC. Translation gives CSVDGTGGYEQYF. J is TRBJ2-7 and V is TRBV29-1, with 11 nucleotides matching TRBD1. The ends lost 3 bases at V and 3 bases at J; junction bases unmatched: 1. Per the germline V gene, CDR1 is SQVTM and CDR2 is ANQGSEA. The CDR3 extends over 13 amino acids.

This clone was detected a few times. The chain joins TRBV2 to TRBJ2-2; 7 bases fit TRBD1. This CDR3 region has 15 residues. V gave up 2 bases and J gave up 0 bases; unmatched junction bases: 0. CDR1 is SNHLY, CDR2 FYNNEI, per germline. The DNA of the CDR3 is TGTGCCAGCAGTGAAACAGGGGCGAACACCGGGGAGCTGTTTTTT. It translates to CASSETGANTGELFF.

This clone occurred once. This chain uses TRBV5-1 with TRBJ2-7; D perhaps matches TRBD2 (6 bases). V lost 1 base and J lost 0, with 8 bases in between. CDR1 is SGHRS, CDR2 YFSETQ, per germline. There are 14 residues in the CDR3. CDR3 amino acids: CASSLYSGSYEQYF. Written as DNA, the CDR3 is TGCGCCAGCAGCTTGTATAGCGGCTCCTACGAGCAGTACTTC.

The V call is TRBV7-9, the J call TRBJ2-7, with 8 bases fitting TRBD2. Germline trimming cut 0 bases from V and 3 bases from J; bases unmatched to any gene: 4. This CDR3 comprises 15 residues. Germline CDR1 reads SEHNR; CDR2 reads FQNEAQ (reference sequence). CDR3 DNA sequence: TGTGCCAGCAGCTTAGCTAGCGGGGTGGGCTACGAGCAGTACTTC. The encoded protein is CASSLASGVGYEQYF.

The chain recombines TRBV7-9 with TRBJ1-1, with a weak D call TRBD1 (5 bases). Germline CDR1 and CDR2: SEHNR and FQNEAQ (reference sequence). The CDR3 has 12 amino acids. The ends were cut back, 2 bases at V and 8 bases at J, with 9 bases in the middle. The CDR3 spells CASSLMRDEAFF. CDR3 nucleotide sequence: TGTGCCAGCAGCTTAATGCGGGACGAAGCTTTCTTT. Full variable domain (missing parts from reference TRBV7-9 and TRBJ1-1): DTGVSQNPRHKITKRGQNVTFRCDPISEHNRLYWYRQTLGQGPEFLTYFQNEAQLEKSRLLSDRFSAERPKGSFSTLEIQRTEQGDSAMYLCASSLMRDEAFFGQGTRLTVV.

This clone has only one observation. The J gene is TRBJ2-5, the V gene TRBV12-2; the table assigns TRBD2, which was not confirmed against the DNA. TRBV12-2 corresponds to a pseudogene. The CDR3 extends over 15 amino acids. CDR3 coding DNA: TGTGCAAGTCGCTTAGTGACTAGAGATTGTGAGACCCAGTACTTC. Protein: CASRLVTRDCETQYF.

This rearrangement joins TRBV7-9 to TRBJ1-1, with D uncertain. Between the trimmed V and J ends, which lost 6 bases and 3 bases, there was a span of 8 bases. There are 12 residues in the CDR3. Germline lookup yields CDR1 SEHNR and CDR2 FQNEAQ (reference sequence). CDR3 amino acids: CASRSGDTEAFF. The CDR3 DNA reads TGTGCCAGCAGGAGCGGGGACACTGAAGCTTTCTTT.

V gene TRBV18 combines with J gene TRBJ2-5; TRBD2 matches at 7 bases. Looked up from germline, CDR1 is KGHSH and CDR2 is LQKENI. The CDR3 is 16 residues long. V shed 0 bases, J shed 1 base, and the junction held 5 bases outside the gene matches. The CDR3 DNA reads as TGTGCCAGCTCACCACCGGCGCGGGGGATCCAAGAGACCCAGTACTTC. This codes for CASSPPARGIQETQYF.